Listed here are 30 T cell receptor beta chains from one sample, sequenced in a study of OX40 agonist ivuxolimab in advanced cancers. Profiling relied on immunoSEQ multiplex PCR, and the TCRdb table lists in-frame clones only, not all of them. The sample has roughly 90,000 clones, around nine tenths seen once. The sequencing used CD4+ or CD8+ T cells sorted from blood, collected in a trial of the OX40 agonist ivuxolimab. The source is an adult with an advanced solid tumor such as melanoma, head and neck, liver or kidney cancer.

V and J are TRBV6-1 and TRBJ2-5; TRBD1 matches 10 bases. The V gene end was trimmed by 3 bases and the J gene end by 3 bases; junction bases not matched to a gene: 10. Germline values: CDR1 MNHNS, CDR2 SASEGT. This CDR3 contains 17 residues. In DNA form, the CDR3 reads TGTGCCAGCAGTGATAGTATCCCGACAGGGGGCAAAGAGACCCAGTACTTC. Protein product: CASSDSIPTGGKETQYF.

This chain joins TRBV6-5 and TRBJ2-2; D unresolved. Trimming took 7 bases from V and 4 from J, leaving 7 bases between them. The CDR3 extends over 12 amino acids. Looked up from germline, CDR1 is MNHEY and CDR2 is SVGAGI. The CDR3, as DNA: TGTGCCAGCAAAAAACTCACCGGGGAGCTGTTTTTT. This translates into CASKKLTGELFF.

The CDR3 region is CAWAGGVGSTDTQYF. Here the CDR3 DNA reads TGTGCCTGGGCAGGGGGCGTTGGGAGCACAGATACGCAGTATTTT. The V and J genes are TRBV30 and TRBJ2-3; 8 bases fit TRBD1. With V trimmed by 5 bases and J by 0 bases, 7 bases remained unmatched. The length of the CDR3 is 15 residues. The germline V gene has CDR1 GTSNPN and CDR2 SVGIG (reference sequence).

V and J are TRBV7-2 and TRBJ1-2; 8 bases align to TRBD1. This CDR3 has 15 residues. The V and J ends lost 4 bases and 8 bases, in that order; junction bases with no gene match: 12. Germline V gives CDR1 SGHTA, CDR2 FQGNSA. CDR3 residues: CASSSYYGTGQGYTF. The DNA of the CDR3 is TGTGCCAGCAGCTCTTATTATGGGACAGGACAGGGCTACACCTTC. The full variable domain, completed using reference TRBV7-2 and TRBJ1-2, is GAGVSQSPSNKVTEKGKDVELRCDPISGHTALYWYRQSLGQGLEFLIYFQGNSAPDKSGLPSDRFSAERTGGSVSTLTIQRTQQEDSAVYLCASSSYYGTGQGYTFGSGTRLTVV.

The V and J genes are TRBV7-9 and TRBJ2-1, with TRBD1 matching over 8 bases. This CDR3 is 14 amino acids long. The germline CDR1 and CDR2 sequences are SEHNR and FQNEAQ (reference sequence). V gave up 5 bases and J gave up 7 bases; unmatched junction bases: 7. This chain's CDR3 is CASSRQGWRNEQFF. The CDR3 DNA follows: TGTGCCAGCAGCCGACAGGGGTGGAGGAATGAGCAGTTCTTC.

The V gene is TRBV28, the J gene TRBJ1-1; 7 bases fit TRBD1. The CDR3 extends over 15 amino acids. The J segment lost 2 bases and the V segment lost 2 bases, leaving 5 bases of the junction unmatched. Germline loops: CDR1 MDHEN, CDR2 SYDVKM. CDR3 in amino acids: CASSLGQAINTEAFF. The DNA for the CDR3 is TGTGCCAGCAGTTTAGGACAGGCTATCAACACTGAAGCTTTCTTT.

This chain joins TRBV5-4 and TRBJ1-3; no definite D call. The germline V gene has CDR1 SGHNT and CDR2 YYREEE (reference sequence). V dropped 0 bases and J dropped 0 bases, with 10 bases sitting between them. This CDR3 region has 16 residues. CDR3 nucleotide sequence: TGTGCCAGCAGCTTGGGGCAGGCAAGCTCTGGAAACACCATATATTTT. Amino acids: CASSLGQASSGNTIYF.

The V gene is TRBV30, the J gene TRBJ2-5, with D perhaps matching TRBD2 (6 bases). Germline V CDR1 and CDR2: GTSNPN, SVGIG (reference sequence). V was trimmed by 4 bases and J by 3 bases, leaving 6 bases between them. This CDR3 contains 11 residues. The CDR3 DNA is TGTGCCTGGACGGGAGAAGAGACCCAGTACTTC. Its translation is CAWTGEETQYF.

V gene TRBV6-1 combines with J gene TRBJ1-2; D gene ambiguous. CDR1 is MNHNS, CDR2 SASEGT, per germline. V was clipped by 6 bases and J by 3 bases, with 14 bases between them. The CDR3 is 14 residues long. As DNA, the CDR3 is TGTGCCAGCAGGGAGGTGGGGTTCGACTATGGCTACACCTTC. This translates into CASREVGFDYGYTF.

The chain uses TRBV7-2 and TRBJ1-2; 9 positions agree with TRBD1. V shed 5 bases and J 5 bases; nucleotides not matched to a gene: 9. The germline gives CDR1 SGHTA, CDR2 FQGNSA. CDR3 length equals 15 residues. This CDR3 reads CASSPGTGRGYGYTF. DNA of the CDR3: TGTGCCAGCAGCCCCGGGACAGGGAGGGGATATGGCTACACCTTC.

The chain uses TRBV27 and TRBJ1-3, with D unresolved. Per the germline V gene, CDR1 is MNHEY and CDR2 is SMNVEV (reference sequence). The CDR3 runs to 15 residues. Trimming left V 6 bases short and J 4 bases short, with 16 bases between. The CDR3 DNA follows: TGTGCCAGCAGCCCTAAACCCCCCATCGGAAACACCATATATTTT. It codes for CASSPKPPIGNTIYF.

This chain links TRBV21-1 with TRBJ1-4. TRBV21-1 is given as a pseudogene. The CDR3 loop spans 12 amino acids. CDR3 amino acids: CASSKGREKLFF. Here the CDR3 DNA reads TGTGCCAGCAGCAAAGGGCGCGAAAAACTGTTTTTT.

The chain has TRBV9 and TRBJ2-1, with D tentatively TRBD1 (6 bases). V lost 4 bases, J lost 2 bases, and 13 bases lay in between. CDR1 SGDLS and CDR2 YYNGEE come from the germline V gene. This CDR3 region has 15 residues. This chain's CDR3 is CASSLGAITYNEQFF. The CDR3 nucleotides are TGTGCCAGCAGCCTGGGGGCGATTACCTACAATGAGCAGTTCTTC.

The CDR3, as DNA: TGTGCCAGTAGTATGTTGAACCTCGGGGGCTACGAGCAGTACTTC. Its translation is CASSMLNLGGYEQYF. The chain uses TRBV19 and TRBJ2-7; perhaps TRBD2 as D (6 bases). The V end was cut by 3 bases, the J end by 3 bases, with 15 bases between. CDR3 length: 15 amino acids. The germline CDR1 and CDR2 sequences are LNHDA and SQIVND (reference sequence).

The rearrangement joins TRBV7-9 to TRBJ1-6; D remains ambiguous. Trimming cost V 1 base and J 9 bases, with 4 bases left between them. The germline gives CDR1 SEHNR, CDR2 FQNEAQ (reference sequence). The CDR3 length is 12 residues. The chain's CDR3 is CASSLVRSPLHF. The CDR3 DNA follows: TGTGCCAGCAGCTTAGTTCGTTCACCCCTCCACTTT.

Here the CDR3 reads CASSLFPLIRTTRTGELFF. CDR3 DNA: TGTGCCAGCAGCTTATTCCCCCTGATCCGGACGACGCGGACCGGGGAGCTGTTTTTT. The chain has TRBV7-8 and TRBJ2-2; D not certain. V was trimmed by 2 bases and J by 5 bases, leaving 24 bases between them. The CDR3 totals 19 residues. Germline V lookup: CDR1 SGHVS, CDR2 FQNEAQ.

This chain links TRBV7-9 with TRBJ1-2; unclear D gene. V lost 2 bases to trimming and J lost 4 bases, with 14 bases between them. The germline V gene encodes CDR1 SEHNR and CDR2 FQNEAQ (reference sequence). There are 15 residues in the CDR3. The CDR3 nucleotides read TGTGCCAGCAGCTTAATTCTACCCGCCGTCTATGGCTACACCTTC. This codes for CASSLILPAVYGYTF.

This clone was observed once. The chain carries TRBV7-2 and TRBJ2-3, with D maybe TRBD2 (6 bases). Germline V lookup: CDR1 SGHTA, CDR2 FQGNSA. The V end lost 3 bases, the J end lost 11 bases, and 15 bases lay between the germline ends. The CDR3 consists of 13 residues. The CDR3 DNA reads TGTGCCAGCAGCTTCTTTGGACCGGGGGAGCAGTATTTT. Translating it yields CASSFFGPGEQYF. Full variable domain (missing parts from reference TRBV7-2 and TRBJ2-3): GAGVSQSPSNKVTEKGKDVELRCDPISGHTALYWYRQSLGQGLEFLIYFQGNSAPDKSGLPSDRFSAERTGGSVSTLTIQRTQQEDSAVYLCASSFFGPGEQYFGPGTRLTVL.

This sequence joins TRBV5-4 and TRBJ1-6, with TRBD1 matching over 9 bases. Germline V lookup: CDR1 SGHNT, CDR2 YYREEE (reference sequence). The CDR3 loop spans 19 amino acids. With V trimmed by 3 bases and J by 8 bases, 18 bases remained unmatched. As DNA, the CDR3 is TGTGCCAGCAGCTCGGGTCGTCCCGGGACAGGGAATTTAGATTCACCCCTCCACTTT. Its protein product is CASSSGRPGTGNLDSPLHF. Based on the CDR3 plus reference TRBV5-4 and TRBJ1-6, the full variable domain is ETGVTQSPTHLIKTRGQQVTLRCSSQSGHNTVSWYQQALGQGPQFIFQYYREEENGRGNFPPRFSGLQFPNYSSELNVNALELDDSALYLCASSSGRPGTGNLDSPLHFGNGTRLTVT.

The chain combines TRBV7-7 with TRBJ2-1; 13 positions match TRBD2. This CDR3 region has 15 residues. Germline V gene data show CDR1 as SSHAT and CDR2 as FNYEAQ (reference sequence). V lost 1 base and J lost 6; bases outside the gene matches: 0. This CDR3 reads CASSLGLAGGNEQFF. The CDR3 nucleotides read TGTGCCAGCAGCTTAGGACTAGCGGGAGGCAATGAGCAGTTCTTC.

This clone was seen a handful of times. The chain is built from TRBV5-1 and TRBJ1-1, with D hard to call. The CDR3 has 14 residues. The V and J ends lost 2 bases and 2 bases respectively, with 10 bases between them. Per germline, CDR1 SGHRS and CDR2 YFSETQ. The CDR3 loop reads CASSFFGRNTEAFF. CDR3 coding DNA: TGCGCCAGCAGCTTTTTCGGCAGAAACACTGAAGCTTTCTTT.

This rearrangement joins TRBV28 to TRBJ2-7; D not certain. The germline gives CDR1 MDHEN, CDR2 SYDVKM. CDR3 size: 15 residues. V was pared by 7 bases and J by 2 bases, with 18 bases between. CDR3 protein: CASNRFPSTPYEQYF. CDR3 nucleotide sequence: TGTGCCAGCAACCGGTTCCCGTCCACTCCCTACGAGCAGTACTTC.

The chain links TRBV5-1 to TRBJ1-1; 8 bases align to TRBD1. The germline V gene has CDR1 SGHRS and CDR2 YFSETQ. The CDR3 length is 14 residues. V lost 3 bases, J lost 5 bases, and 6 bases stayed unmatched. As DNA, the CDR3 is TGCGCCAGCAGCTGGCGGACAGGGTTTACTGAAGCTTTCTTT. Its protein product is CASSWRTGFTEAFF.

The V call is TRBV9, the J call TRBJ1-1; no clear D. CDR1 SGDLS and CDR2 YYNGEE come from the germline V gene. V shed 4 bases and J shed 4 bases, with 14 bases lying between them. CDR3 length: 14 amino acids. The CDR3 sequence: CASSPRALGTEAFF. The DNA of the CDR3 is TGTGCCAGCAGCCCTCGTGCGTTGGGCACTGAAGCTTTCTTT.

The chain joins TRBV7-2 to TRBJ1-6, with 7 bases lining up with TRBD1. CDR1 and CDR2 from the germline V gene are SGHTA and FQGNSA. Trimming at V came to 1 base and at J to 13 bases, leaving 4 bases not matched to a gene. The CDR3 covers 13 residues. CDR3 nucleotides: TGTGCCAGCAGCTTAGAGGGGGCTAGGCCCCTCCACTTT. It yields the protein CASSLEGARPLHF.

This clone was picked up one time. The chain has TRBV15 and TRBJ1-2; no definite D call. The length of the CDR3 is 16 residues. From germline, CDR1 is LNHNV and CDR2 YYDKDF (reference sequence). Trimming left V 0 bases short and J 3 bases short, with 14 bases between. The DNA of the CDR3 is TGTGCCACCAGCAGAGATAGGGCTCCCCGGGACTATGGCTACACCTTC. Translating gives CATSRDRAPRDYGYTF.

This chain links TRBV11-1 with TRBJ1-4, with unresolved D. The CDR3 extends over 14 amino acids. V was trimmed by 1 base and J by 2 bases, leaving 5 bases between them. Germline assignment: CDR1 SGHAT and CDR2 FQDESV (reference sequence). The CDR3 here is CASSLVGTNEKLFF. The CDR3 DNA follows: TGTGCCAGCAGCTTAGTGGGGACTAATGAAAAACTGTTTTTT.

The chain uses TRBV6-6 and TRBJ2-2; no clear D gene. The CDR3 has 13 amino acids. V gave up 11 bases and J gave up 3 bases, with 13 bases separating them. From germline, CDR1 is MNHNY and CDR2 SVGAGI (reference sequence). The CDR3: CAARTLHTGELFF. CDR3 sequence (DNA): TGTGCCGCTAGGACGCTCCACACCGGGGAGCTGTTTTTT.

The chain links TRBV28 to TRBJ2-4; D is uncertain. The CDR3 has 15 amino acids. Trimming removed 6 bases at V and 0 bases at J, with 12 bases between. Germline CDR1 MDHEN, CDR2 SYDVKM. In DNA, the CDR3 is TGTGCCAGCAGCCGGCCGGGCTCAGCCAAAAACATTCAGTACTTC. It codes for CASSRPGSAKNIQYF.

The chain is built from TRBV9 and TRBJ1-2, with 7 positions matching TRBD1. V lost 0 bases and J lost 3; bases outside the gene matches: 5. In germline, CDR1 is SGDLS, CDR2 YYNGEE. CDR3 size: 15 residues. Here the CDR3 reads CASSVAPGQHYGYTF. The CDR3 nucleotides read TGTGCCAGCAGCGTAGCCCCGGGACAGCACTATGGCTACACCTTC. Complete variable domain (other parts from reference TRBV9 and TRBJ1-2): DSGVTQTPKHLITATGQRVTLRCSPRSGDLSVYWYQQSLDQGLQFLIQYYNGEERAKGNILERFSAQQFPDLHSELNLSSLELGDSALYFCASSVAPGQHYGYTFGSGTRLTVV.